This T cell receptor beta chain was documented in a study of tumor and adjacent non-tumor tissue in lung cancer. TCRbeta libraries were built with three rounds of nested PCR, modified from ARM-PCR. TCRdb used MiXCR to reprocess the multiplex PCR reads, holding one entry per CDR3 protein. The table shows more than 95,000 distinct CDR3 sequences, with 66% occurring only once. The template was RNA from unsorted bulk tissue. Chemotherapy-naive patients with new lung cancer underwent thoracic surgery in China, August–late 2014. This clonotype was obtained from a man aged 30 to 45 with non-small cell lung cancer. Input material: lung tumor tissue.

The CDR3 sequence: CASSFTTGDNEQFF. The CDR3 bases are TGTGCCAGCAGCTTCACTACAGGGGACAATGAGCAGTTCTTC. The gene calls are TRBV7-3 and TRBJ2-1; 7 bases are a match to TRBD1. This CDR3 comprises 14 residues. Germline V gene sequence: CDR1 SGHTA, CDR2 FQGTGA. Trimming took 3 bases from V and 5 from J; bases not matched to a gene: 4.